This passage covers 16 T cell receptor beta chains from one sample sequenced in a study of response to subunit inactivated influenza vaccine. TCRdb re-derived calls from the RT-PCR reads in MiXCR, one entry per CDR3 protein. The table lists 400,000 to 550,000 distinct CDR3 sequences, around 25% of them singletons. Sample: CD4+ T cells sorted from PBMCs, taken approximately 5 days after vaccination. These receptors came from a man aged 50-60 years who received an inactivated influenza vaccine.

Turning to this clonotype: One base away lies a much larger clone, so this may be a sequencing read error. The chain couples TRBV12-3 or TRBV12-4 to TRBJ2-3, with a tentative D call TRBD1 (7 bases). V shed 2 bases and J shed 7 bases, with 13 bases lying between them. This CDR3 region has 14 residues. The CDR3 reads CASSLRQGGNTQYF. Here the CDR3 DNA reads TGTGCCAGCAGTTTACGGCAGGGGGGAAATACGCAGTATTTT.

CDR3 loop: CASSIKAGHNYEQYF. DNA for the CDR3: TGCGCCAGCAGTATAAAAGCGGGTCACAACTACGAGCAGTACTTC. The rearrangement links TRBV5-1 to TRBJ2-7; D perhaps matches TRBD2 (6 bases). Germline assignment: CDR1 SGHRS and CDR2 YFSETQ. Trimming shortened V by 5 bases and J by 3 bases, and 18 bases separated the two germline ends. The CDR3 runs 15 residues.

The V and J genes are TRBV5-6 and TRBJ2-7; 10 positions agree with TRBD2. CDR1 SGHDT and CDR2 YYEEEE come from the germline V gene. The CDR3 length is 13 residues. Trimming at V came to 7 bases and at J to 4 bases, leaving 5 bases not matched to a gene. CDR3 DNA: TGTGCCAGCGGCCTAGCGGGAGTATACGAGCAGTACTTC. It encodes CASGLAGVYEQYF. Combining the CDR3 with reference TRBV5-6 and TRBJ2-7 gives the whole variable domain DAGVTQSPTHLIKTRGQQVTLRCSPKSGHDTVSWYQQALGQGPQFIFQYYEEEERQRGNFPDRFSGHQFPNYSSELNVNALLLGDSALYLCASGLAGVYEQYFGPGTRLTVT.

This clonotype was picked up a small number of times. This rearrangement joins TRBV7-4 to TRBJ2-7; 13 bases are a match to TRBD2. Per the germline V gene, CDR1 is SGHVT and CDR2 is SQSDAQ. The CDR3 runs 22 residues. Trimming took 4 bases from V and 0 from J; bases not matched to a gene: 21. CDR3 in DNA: TGTGCCAGCAGCTACCCCGGGACTAGCGGGGTCAATTGGGGACTGAGCTCCTACGAGCAGTACTTC. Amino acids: CASSYPGTSGVNWGLSSYEQYF.

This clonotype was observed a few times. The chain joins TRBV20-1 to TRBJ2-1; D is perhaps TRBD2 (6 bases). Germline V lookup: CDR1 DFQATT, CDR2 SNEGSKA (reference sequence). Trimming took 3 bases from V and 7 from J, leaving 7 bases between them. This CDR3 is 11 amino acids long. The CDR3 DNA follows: TGCAGTGCTAGGGGGACTAATGAGCAGTTCTTC. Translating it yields CSARGTNEQFF.

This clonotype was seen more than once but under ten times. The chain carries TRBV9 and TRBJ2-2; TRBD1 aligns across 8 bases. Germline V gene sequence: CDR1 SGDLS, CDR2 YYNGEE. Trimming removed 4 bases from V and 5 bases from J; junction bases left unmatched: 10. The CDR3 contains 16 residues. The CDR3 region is CASSRGQGRRTGELFF. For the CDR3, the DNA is TGTGCCAGCAGCCGTGGACAGGGTCGTCGGACCGGGGAGCTGTTTTTT.

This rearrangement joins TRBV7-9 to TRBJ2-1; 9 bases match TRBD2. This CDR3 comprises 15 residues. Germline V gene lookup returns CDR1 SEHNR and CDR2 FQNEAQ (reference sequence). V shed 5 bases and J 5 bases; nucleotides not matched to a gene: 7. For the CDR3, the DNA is TGTGCCAGCAGCACCCAGCGGGGGGCCCACAATGAGCAGTTCTTC. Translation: CASSTQRGAHNEQFF.

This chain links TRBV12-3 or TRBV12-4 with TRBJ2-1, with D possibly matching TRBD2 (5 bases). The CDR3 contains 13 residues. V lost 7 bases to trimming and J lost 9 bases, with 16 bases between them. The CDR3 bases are TGTGCCAGCAACCCCCTCGTGGCGGGTGAGCAGTTCTTC. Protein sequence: CASNPLVAGEQFF.

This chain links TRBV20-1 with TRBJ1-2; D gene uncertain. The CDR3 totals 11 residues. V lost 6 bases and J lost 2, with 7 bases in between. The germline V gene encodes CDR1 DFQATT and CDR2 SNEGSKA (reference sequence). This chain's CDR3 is CSAMVNYGYTF. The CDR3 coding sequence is TGCAGTGCCATGGTGAACTATGGCTACACCTTC.

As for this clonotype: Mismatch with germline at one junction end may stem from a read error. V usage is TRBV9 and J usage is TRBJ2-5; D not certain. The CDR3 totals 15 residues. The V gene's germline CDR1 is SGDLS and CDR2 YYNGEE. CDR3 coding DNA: TGTACCAGCAGCGTAGGAACCTTGGGGCAAGAGACCCAGTACTTC. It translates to CTSSVGTLGQETQYF.

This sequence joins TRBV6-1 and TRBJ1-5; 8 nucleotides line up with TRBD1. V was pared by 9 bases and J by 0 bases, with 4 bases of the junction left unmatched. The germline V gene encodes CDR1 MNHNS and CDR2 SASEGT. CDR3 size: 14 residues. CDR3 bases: TGTGCCAGTAAGACAGGGGCTAGCAATCAGCCCCAGCATTTT. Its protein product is CASKTGASNQPQHF.

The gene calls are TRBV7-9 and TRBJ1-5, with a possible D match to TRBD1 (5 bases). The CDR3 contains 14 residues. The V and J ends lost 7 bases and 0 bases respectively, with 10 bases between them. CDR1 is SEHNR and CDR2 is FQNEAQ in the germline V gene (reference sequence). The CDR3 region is CASTWDGSNQPQHF. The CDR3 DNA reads TGTGCCAGCACCTGGGACGGTAGCAATCAGCCCCAGCATTTT.

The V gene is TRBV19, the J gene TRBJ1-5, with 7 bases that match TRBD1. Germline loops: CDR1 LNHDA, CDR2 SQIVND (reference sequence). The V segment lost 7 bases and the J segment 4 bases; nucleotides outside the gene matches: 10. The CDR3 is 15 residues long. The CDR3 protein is CASTLKGQPNQPQHF. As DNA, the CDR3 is TGTGCCAGTACCTTAAAGGGACAGCCAAATCAGCCCCAGCATTTT.

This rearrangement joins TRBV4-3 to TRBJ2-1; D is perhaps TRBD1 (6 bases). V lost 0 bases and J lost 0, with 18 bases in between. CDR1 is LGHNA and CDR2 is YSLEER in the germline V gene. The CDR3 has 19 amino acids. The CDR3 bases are TGCGCCAGCAGCCAAGATTTTCGGGACACTGAGAGCTCCTACAATGAGCAGTTCTTC. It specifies CASSQDFRDTESSYNEQFF.

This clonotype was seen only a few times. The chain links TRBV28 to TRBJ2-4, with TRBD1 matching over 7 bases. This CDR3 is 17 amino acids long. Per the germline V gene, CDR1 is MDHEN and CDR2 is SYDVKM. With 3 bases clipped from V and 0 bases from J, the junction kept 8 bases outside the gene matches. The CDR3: CASSFWGTALAKNIQYF. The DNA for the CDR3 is TGTGCCAGCAGTTTTTGGGGGACAGCCTTAGCCAAAAACATTCAGTACTTC.

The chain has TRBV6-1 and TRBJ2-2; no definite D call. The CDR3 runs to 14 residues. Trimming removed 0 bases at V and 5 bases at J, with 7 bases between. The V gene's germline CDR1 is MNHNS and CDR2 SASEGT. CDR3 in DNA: TGTGCCAGCAGTGAAGCTGTGGGTACCGGGGAGCTGTTTTTT. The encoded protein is CASSEAVGTGELFF.